This TCR beta chain emerged from a study of cytomegalovirus exposure and HLA in healthy donors. Study-wide points: Roughly uniform sequencing depth across donors was assumed, possibly incorrectly. A later analysis found that most CMV-associated TCR beta chains appeared HLA-restricted.

Whereas donors were nominally healthy upon sampling, unrecorded immune exposures were probable. Trimming took 0 bases from V and 3 from J; bases not matched to a gene: 11. The CDR3 length is 18 residues. The germline gives CDR1 LNHNV, CDR2 YYDKDF (reference sequence). Primers included in the PCR were 60 Vbeta and 13 Jbeta primers. Measured with immunoSEQ multiplex PCR; TCRdb has only the in-frame clones, and not every one. The table has 150,000 to 200,000 clones, around four fifths seen once; the top ten hold about 1.4%. This clone was recorded a few times. The antigen is undetermined. The sequence was obtained from a woman in her twenties or thirties in good health and CMV-seropositive. Sequencing input: PBMCs. The genes are TRBV15 and TRBJ2-3, with 8 bases that match TRBD2. CDR3 in amino acids: CATSRDNSIAGSTDTQYF. As DNA, the CDR3 is TGTGCCACCAGCAGAGATAATTCGATAGCGGGATCAACAGATACGCAGTATTTT.